The TCR beta chain described here comes from a study of graft-versus-host responses after intestinal transplantation. Germline V gene sequence: CDR1 SGDLS, CDR2 YYNGEE. There are 17 residues in the CDR3. V dropped 0 bases and J dropped 3; count of bases not matched to a gene: 3. General study results and limits: Among recipient marrow samples, GvH clones were found; some appeared first in ileum or blood.

TCRdb keeps only in-frame clones here, not all; method: immunoSEQ multiplex PCR. The table has about 110,000 clones, 85% to 95% seen once. With regard to this clone: Its cognate antigen is unknown.

The clonotype was recovered from a human donor who received an intestinal transplant. The rearrangement uses TRBV9 and TRBJ2-2, with 12 positions matching TRBD2. Sample: unstimulated CD8+ T cells sorted from spleen or lymph node cells, taken before intestinal transplant. The CDR3 here is CASSVEGLAGYTGELFF. The DNA of the CDR3 is TGTGCCAGCAGCGTAGAGGGACTAGCGGGCTACACCGGGGAGCTGTTTTTT.